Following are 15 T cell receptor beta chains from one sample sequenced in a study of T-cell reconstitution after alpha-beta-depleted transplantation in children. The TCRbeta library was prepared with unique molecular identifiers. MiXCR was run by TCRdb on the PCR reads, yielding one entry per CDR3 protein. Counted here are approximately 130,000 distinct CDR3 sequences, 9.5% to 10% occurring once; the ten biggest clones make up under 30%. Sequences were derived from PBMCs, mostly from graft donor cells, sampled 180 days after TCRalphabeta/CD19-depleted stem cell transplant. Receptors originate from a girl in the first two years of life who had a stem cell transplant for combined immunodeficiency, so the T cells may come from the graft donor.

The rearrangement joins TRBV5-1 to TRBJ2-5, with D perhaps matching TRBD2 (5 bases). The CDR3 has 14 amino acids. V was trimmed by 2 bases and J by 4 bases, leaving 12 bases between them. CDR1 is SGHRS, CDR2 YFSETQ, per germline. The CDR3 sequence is CASSLRGFSETQYF. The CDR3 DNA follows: TGCGCCAGCAGCTTACGGGGATTTTCAGAGACCCAGTACTTC.

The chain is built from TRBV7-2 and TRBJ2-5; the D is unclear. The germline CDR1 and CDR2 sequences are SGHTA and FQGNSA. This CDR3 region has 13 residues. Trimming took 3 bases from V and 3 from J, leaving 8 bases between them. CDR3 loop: CASSFARKETQYF. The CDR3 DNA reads TGTGCCAGCAGCTTCGCCCGAAAAGAGACCCAGTACTTC.

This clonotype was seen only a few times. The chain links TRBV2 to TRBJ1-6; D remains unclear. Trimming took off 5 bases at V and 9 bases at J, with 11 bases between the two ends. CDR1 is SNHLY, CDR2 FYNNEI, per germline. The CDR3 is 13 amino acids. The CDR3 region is CASSTGRSSPLHF. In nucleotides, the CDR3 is TGTGCCAGCAGTACCGGCCGGTCTTCACCCCTCCACTTT.

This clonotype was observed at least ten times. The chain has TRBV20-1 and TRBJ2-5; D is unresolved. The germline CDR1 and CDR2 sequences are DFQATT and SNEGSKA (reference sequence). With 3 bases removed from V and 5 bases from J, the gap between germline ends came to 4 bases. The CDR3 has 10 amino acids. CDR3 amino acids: CSASHETQYF. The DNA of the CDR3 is TGCAGTGCTAGCCATGAGACCCAGTACTTC.

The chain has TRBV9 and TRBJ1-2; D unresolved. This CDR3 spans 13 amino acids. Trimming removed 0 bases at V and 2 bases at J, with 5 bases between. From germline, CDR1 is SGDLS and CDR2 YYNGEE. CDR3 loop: CASSVAGNYGYTF. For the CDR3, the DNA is TGTGCCAGCAGCGTAGCAGGAAACTATGGCTACACCTTC.

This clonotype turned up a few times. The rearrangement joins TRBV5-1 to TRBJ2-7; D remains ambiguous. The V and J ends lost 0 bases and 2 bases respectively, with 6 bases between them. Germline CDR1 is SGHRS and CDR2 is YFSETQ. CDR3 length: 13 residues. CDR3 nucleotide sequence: TGCGCCAGCAGCTTGGGGCCCACCTACGAGCAGTACTTC. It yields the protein CASSLGPTYEQYF.

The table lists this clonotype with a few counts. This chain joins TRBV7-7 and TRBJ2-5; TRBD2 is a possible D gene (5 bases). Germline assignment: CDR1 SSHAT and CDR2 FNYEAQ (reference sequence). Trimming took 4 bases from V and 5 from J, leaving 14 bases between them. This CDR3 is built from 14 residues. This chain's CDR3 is CASSWELDSETQYF. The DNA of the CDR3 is TGTGCCAGCAGCTGGGAACTAGATTCGGAGACCCAGTACTTC.

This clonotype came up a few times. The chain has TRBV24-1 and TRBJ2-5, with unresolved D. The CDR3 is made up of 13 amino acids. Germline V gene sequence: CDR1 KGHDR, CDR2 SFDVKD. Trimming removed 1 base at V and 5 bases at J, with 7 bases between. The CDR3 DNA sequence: TGTGCCACCAGTGATTTAAGAGTCGAGACCCAGTACTTC. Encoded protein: CATSDLRVETQYF.

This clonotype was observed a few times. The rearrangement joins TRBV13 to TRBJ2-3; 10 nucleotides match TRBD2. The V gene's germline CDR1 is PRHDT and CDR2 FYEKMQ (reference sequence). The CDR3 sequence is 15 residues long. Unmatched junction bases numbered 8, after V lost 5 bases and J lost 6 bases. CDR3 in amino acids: CASSPTSGPADTQYF. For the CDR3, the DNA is TGTGCCAGCAGCCCGACTAGCGGGCCTGCGGATACGCAGTATTTT.

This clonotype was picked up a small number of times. The CDR3 DNA reads as TGTGCCATCAGTGAGTCGGCCCGGCCCCAGCATTTT. Its protein product is CAISESARPQHF. The chain uses TRBV10-3 and TRBJ1-5; D is unclear. This CDR3 is 12 amino acids long. V gave up 0 bases and J gave up 9 bases, with 6 bases separating them. Germline V lookup: CDR1 ENHRY, CDR2 SYGVKD.

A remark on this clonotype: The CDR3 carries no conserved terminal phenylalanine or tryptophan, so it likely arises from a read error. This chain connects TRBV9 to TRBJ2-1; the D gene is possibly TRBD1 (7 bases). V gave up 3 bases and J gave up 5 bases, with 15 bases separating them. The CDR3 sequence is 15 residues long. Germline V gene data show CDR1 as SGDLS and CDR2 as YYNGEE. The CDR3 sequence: CASSARGDTHNEQFL. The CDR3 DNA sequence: TGTGCCAGCAGCGCCAGGGGGGACACACACAATGAGCAGTTCTTA.

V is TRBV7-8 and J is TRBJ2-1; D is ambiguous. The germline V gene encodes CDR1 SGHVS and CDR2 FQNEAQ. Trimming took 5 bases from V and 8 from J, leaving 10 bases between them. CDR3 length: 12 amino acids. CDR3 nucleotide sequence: TGTGCCAGCAGCCAAAGAGAAGATGAGCAGTTCTTC. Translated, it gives CASSQREDEQFF.

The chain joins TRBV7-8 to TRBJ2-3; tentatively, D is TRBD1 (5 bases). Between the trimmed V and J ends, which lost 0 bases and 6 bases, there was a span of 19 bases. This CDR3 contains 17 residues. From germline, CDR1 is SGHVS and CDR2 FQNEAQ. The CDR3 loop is CASSLALPGLPRDTQYF. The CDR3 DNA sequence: TGTGCCAGCAGCTTAGCGCTTCCAGGGCTTCCTAGGGATACGCAGTATTTT.

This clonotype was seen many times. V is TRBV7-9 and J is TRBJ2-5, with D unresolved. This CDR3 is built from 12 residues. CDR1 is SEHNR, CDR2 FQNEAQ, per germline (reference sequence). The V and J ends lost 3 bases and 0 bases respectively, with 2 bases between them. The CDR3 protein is CASSLNQETQYF. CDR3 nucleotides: TGTGCCAGCAGCTTGAACCAAGAGACCCAGTACTTC.

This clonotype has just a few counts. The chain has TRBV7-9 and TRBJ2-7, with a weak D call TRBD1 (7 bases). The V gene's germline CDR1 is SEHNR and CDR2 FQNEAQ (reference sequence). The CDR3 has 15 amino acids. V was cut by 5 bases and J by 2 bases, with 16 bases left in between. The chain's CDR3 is CASSPRRDRPYEQYF. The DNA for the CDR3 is TGTGCCAGCAGCCCCCGGCGGGACAGACCCTACGAGCAGTACTTC.